The 5 T cell receptor beta chains below all came from one sample that was sequenced in a study of T cells in women clearing cervical HPV infection. The assay was immunoSEQ multiplex PCR, and TCRdb's table has in-frame clones only and misses some. The listing contains 40,000 to 45,000 clones. The sample comprised blood buffy coat. The source is a woman aged 18 to 75 with a cervical HPV16 infection that either progressed to CIN3+ or cleared (not recorded which).

A note on this clone: The DNA ends 3 residues before the CDR3 does, and the rest of the CDR3 is filled in from the germline J gene. This chain links TRBV7-3 with TRBJ1-1; TRBD1 aligns across 8 bases. The V gene's germline CDR1 is SGHTA and CDR2 FQGTGA. This CDR3 is built from 15 residues. J lost 4 bases, V lost 4 bases, and 8 bases had no gene match. The CDR3 here is CASSSETGEGTEAFF. The part of the CDR3 DNA that was read is TGTGCCAGCAGCTCCGAGACAGGGGAGGGCACTGAA.

On this clone itself: The read ends 3 residues early relative to the CDR3; the germline J gene fills the gap. The chain combines TRBV7-2 with TRBJ1-2, with TRBD1 identical over 7 bases. V was pared by 8 bases and J by 4 bases, with 10 bases of the junction left unmatched. This CDR3 spans 14 amino acids. Germline loops: CDR1 SGHTA, CDR2 FQGNSA. The sequenced CDR3 bases are TGTGCCAGCTCCCATTCCGGGACAGTCTATGGC. Residues: CASSHSGTVYG. Given in full, the CDR3 is CASSHSGTVYGYTF.

Comments on this clone: From the germline J gene comes the end of the CDR3, since the read stops 3 residues before it. The rearrangement joins TRBV18 to TRBJ1-6; 7 positions match TRBD1. This CDR3 spans 15 amino acids. The V and J ends lost 2 bases and 5 bases, in that order; junction bases with no gene match: 3. Germline V CDR1 and CDR2: KGHSH, LQKENI. The CDR3: CASSPGGQNNSPLHF. The covered CDR3 bases are TGTGCCAGCTCACCAGGGGGACAGAATAATTCACCC.

As concerns this clone: The read ends 3 residues shy of where the CDR3 ends; the end is completed using the germline J gene. V usage is TRBV20-1 and J usage is TRBJ2-5, with D perhaps matching TRBD1 (6 bases). CDR1 and CDR2 from the germline V gene are DFQATT and SNEGSKA (reference sequence). This CDR3 is built from 15 residues. V was trimmed by 5 bases and J by 2 bases, leaving 18 bases between them. The part of the CDR3 DNA that was read is TGCAGTGCTCGCCTAGGTGGGGGCTGGCAAGAGACC. Translation gives CSARLGGGWQET. The complete CDR3 sequence is CSARLGGGWQETQYF.

Of note for this clone: The read comes to an end 3 residues before the CDR3 does, leaving the germline J gene to fill in the end. The chain has TRBV2 and TRBJ2-1; maybe TRBD1 (6 bases). Between the trimmed V and J ends, which lost 7 bases and 0 bases, there was a span of 7 bases. CDR1 SNHLY and CDR2 FYNNEI come from the germline V gene. CDR3 size: 13 residues. The CDR3 here is CASKQGSYNEQFF. The CDR3 bases that were read are TGTGCCAGCAAACAGGGCTCCTACAATGAG.